This TCR beta chain was identified during a study of T-cell reconstitution after alpha-beta-depleted transplantation in children. Preparing the TCRbeta library involved the use of unique molecular identifiers. TCRdb recomputed calls from the PCR reads with MiXCR, one row per CDR3 protein. The sample contains about 640,000 distinct CDR3 sequences, roughly 17% of which appear only once. Per germline, CDR1 LGHDT and CDR2 YNNKEL (reference sequence). The trim removed 1 base at V and 3 bases at J, leaving 4 bases unmatched. The CDR3 runs 15 residues. This clonotype was obtained from a human donor who donated a stem cell graft to a child with acute myeloid leukemia. Material: PBMCs from the stem cell graft donor, obtained from the stem cell graft. The chain couples TRBV3-1 to TRBJ2-7; 9 bases map to TRBD2. The CDR3 sequence is CASSQGSGGFYEQYF. CDR3 bases: TGTGCCAGCAGCCAAGGGAGCGGGGGGTTCTACGAGCAGTACTTC.